This T cell receptor beta chain was captured in a study of T cell responses to AZD1222 COVID-19 vaccine. Generated by immunoSEQ multiplex PCR, the TCRdb table keeps only in-frame clones and is missing some. The table records about 88,000 clones, about 88% of them present only once. Recipients boosted at about 4 weeks or about 12 weeks are pooled. This CDR3 is 21 amino acids long. J gave up 4 bases and V 0 bases, and 15 bases lay outside the gene matches. Germline V CDR1 and CDR2: LGHDT, YNNKEL (reference sequence). The specimen comprised peripheral blood, sampled 28 days after the second AZD1222 dose. This rearrangement joins TRBV3-1 (or the pseudogene TRBV3-2) to TRBJ2-5, with 15 bases fitting TRBD2. The source of this sequence is an adult who received the AZD1222 COVID-19 vaccine. The CDR3 sequence: CASSQDLGGLAGGVNAETQYF. The CDR3, as DNA: TGTGCCAGCAGCCAAGATCTTGGCGGACTAGCGGGGGGGGTCAATGCAGAGACCCAGTACTTC.